A selection of T cell receptor beta chains follows, all from one sample in a study of blood T cell repertoires in COVID-19. Sequencing was performed with immunoSEQ multiplex PCR; in TCRdb, only in-frame clones are kept and a portion is missing. The sample comprises 28,000 or so clones, roughly 88% of which are singletons, and 6% to 8.5% rests with the top ten. The sample was peripheral blood. These receptors were collected from a woman aged 45-59 years with active COVID-19. The CDR3 runs from the conserved cysteine through the conserved F or W. Each record gives: J gene, V gene, D gene, clone size, CDR3 DNA, CDR3 protein. D genes are given only for firm matches. Expanded clones are given a class, and other clones once, few, many or no size at all.

>TRBJ2-2|TRBV28|TRBD2|.
TGTGCCAGCAGCCCTCCCTTCGCTAGCGGGAGGGTTTTCAGCACCGGGGAGCTGTTTTTT
CASSPPFASGRVFSTGELFF
>TRBJ1-1|TRBV18|.|.
TGTGCCAGCTCGCTCCAGGGTTACACTGAAGCTTTCTTT
CASSLQGYTEAFF
>TRBJ2-1|TRBV10-2|TRBD2|.
TGCGCCAGCAGTGAACTAGCGCCGTCCTACAATGAGCAGTTCTTC
CASSELAPSYNEQFF
>TRBJ2-1|TRBV5-1|TRBD2|.
TGCGCCAGCAGCTTGGAGCTAGCGGTCTCCTACAATGAGCAGTTCTTC
CASSLELAVSYNEQFF
>TRBJ1-2|TRBV27|TRBD1|.
TGTGCCAGCAGTTTATATTCAGGGGGATCTACAAACTATGGCTACACCTTC
CASSLYSGGSTNYGYTF
>TRBJ2-1|TRBV13|.|.
TGTGCCAGCAGCTCCTCGACAGGTTCAAACGCACACGACGCCAATGAGCAGTTCTTC
CASSSSTGSNAHDANEQFF
>TRBJ1-6|TRBV30|.|.
TGTGCCTGGACTCCGGGACACAGAATTGGAAATTCACCCCTCCACTTT
CAWTPGHRIGNSPLHF
>TRBJ2-2|TRBV12-3/TRBV12-4|.|once
TGTGCCAGCAGTCAGAAGAACACCGGGGAGCTGTTTTTT
CASSQKNTGELFF
>TRBJ1-1|TRBV6-2/TRBV6-3|TRBD1|.
TGTGCCAGCAGTTACTCAGAAGAGGGGGCGTGGACTGAAGCTTTCTTT
CASSYSEEGAWTEAFF
>TRBJ2-7|TRBV28|.|.
TGTGCCAGCAGTTTATTAGGAGGAAAAGTCGACGAGCAGTACTTC
CASSLLGGKVDEQYF
>TRBJ1-2|TRBV28|TRBD1|.
TGTGCCAGCACCAAGCCCCGGGACAGGGGGCGGAGGGGCTACACCTTC
CASTKPRDRGRRGYTF
>TRBJ2-3|TRBV28|TRBD2|.
TGTGCCAGCAGTTTTAGTGGTAGCGGGAGCACAGATACGCAGTATTTT
CASSFSGSGSTDTQYF
>TRBJ1-2|TRBV27|TRBD1|few
TGTGCCAGCAGTTTCAGGGGGGCGCAGGGCTACACCTTC
CASSFRGAQGYTF
>TRBJ2-1|TRBV4-1|TRBD2|.
TGCGCCAGCAGCCAAGATAGAGGACTAGCGGGAGGGAGCTCCTACAATGAGCAGTTCTTC
CASSQDRGLAGGSSYNEQFF
>TRBJ2-2|TRBV5-1|TRBD2|.
TGCGCCAGCAGCTCTCCTAGCGGGAGCGACACCGGGGAGCTGTTTTTT
CASSSPSGSDTGELFF
>TRBJ1-2|TRBV5-4|TRBD1|.
TGTGCCAGCAGCCTGGACAGGTTAAACTATGGCTACACCTTC
CASSLDRLNYGYTF
>TRBJ2-6|TRBV5-1|TRBD1|.
TGCGCCAGCAGCTCCCTGACAGGGGCCTCCTCTGGGGCCAACGTCCTGACTTTC
CASSSLTGASSGANVLTF
>TRBJ2-7|TRBV3-1/TRBV3-2|TRBD2|.
TGTGCCAGCAGCCCCCATGGGCAGGGCGGGGGAGAGCAGTACTTC
CASSPHGQGGGEQYF
>TRBJ2-3|TRBV7-9|TRBD1|.
TGTGCCAGCAGCTCCGCCGGGACAGGGACCACAGATACGCAGTATTTT
CASSSAGTGTTDTQYF
>TRBJ2-3|TRBV19|TRBD2|.
TGTGCCAGTAGTATAGGGGGCCTAGCGGGATCGGATACGCAGTATTTT
CASSIGGLAGSDTQYF
>TRBJ1-6|TRBV27|.|.
TGTGCCAGCAGTTTAGTGGGCCGCCCTTATAATTCACCCCTCCACTTT
CASSLVGRPYNSPLHF
>TRBJ2-7|TRBV28|TRBD2|.
TGTGCCAGCAGTACGACCGGGACTAGCGGGTACTTC
CASSTTGTSGYF
>TRBJ1-2|TRBV3-1/TRBV3-2|.|.
TGTGCCAGCAGCCAACTCCATGGCTACACCTTC
CASSQLHGYTF
>TRBJ2-3|TRBV5-5|.|.
TGTGCCAGCAGCTTAGGGGTTCGGGCTAGCACAGATACGCAGTATTTT
CASSLGVRASTDTQYF
>TRBJ2-2|TRBV19|.|.
TGTGCCAGTAGTATAGAGGCGGCCGGGGAGCTGTTTTTT
CASSIEAAGELFF
>TRBJ1-2|TRBV19|TRBD1|.
TGTGCCAGTAGTACGGCCGGGACAGGGAACTATGGCTACACCTTC
CASSTAGTGNYGYTF
>TRBJ2-1|TRBV18|.|.
TGTGCCAGCTCAAAGGACACCTCCTACAATGAGCAGTTCTTC
CASSKDTSYNEQFF
>TRBJ2-7|TRBV5-6|.|.
TGTGCCAGCAGCTTGGAAATGGCATCCTCCTACGAGCAGTACTTC
CASSLEMASSYEQYF
>TRBJ2-5|TRBV10-3|TRBD2|.
TGTGCCATCAGGGCGGAGCGGGAGGACCAAGAGACCCAGTACTTC
CAIRAEREDQETQYF
>TRBJ2-2|TRBV18|.|.
TGTGCCAGCTCCTACGGTCAGGGTGGCACCGGGGAGCTGTTTTTT
CASSYGQGGTGELFF
>TRBJ2-7|TRBV27|TRBD1|few
TGTGCCAGCAGTTCGCGGGACAGGGCGCCGGGCGAGCAGTACTTC
CASSSRDRAPGEQYF
>TRBJ2-3|TRBV29-1|.|.
TGCAGCGTTGAATATGATACGCAGTATTTT
CSVEYDTQYF
>TRBJ1-2|TRBV28|TRBD1|once
TGTGCCAGCAGTCTCAGGGGGGATTACGACTATGGCTACACCTTC
CASSLRGDYDYGYTF
>TRBJ2-5|TRBV25-1|.|.
TGTGCCAGCAGTGAACGACAGGGAGGTGGGGAGACCCAGTACTTC
CASSERQGGGETQYF
>TRBJ2-1|TRBV6-2/TRBV6-3|.|few
TGTGCCAGCAGTTACTCTCCTCCTGGGGGACTCTACAATGAGCAGTTCTTC
CASSYSPPGGLYNEQFF